This TCR beta chain derives from a study of early T cells in non-severe SARS-CoV-2 infection. Study in general: Chains were not paired, and sequencing was done on bulk RNA from unsorted whole blood. Study-level findings and limits: In VDJdb matching, anti-spike CD8 responses were favored while private and CD4 specificities went missing.

Molecules of cDNA were individually given unique molecular identifiers that were attached to them. TCRdb analysed the 5' RACE reads with MiXCR anew, one entry per CDR3 protein. This sample yields roughly 69,000 distinct CDR3 sequences, of which about 10% are seen a single time; 5.9% belongs to the top ten. This CDR3 is built from 13 residues. Germline trimming cut 3 bases from V and 3 bases from J; bases unmatched to any gene: 1. Germline lookup yields CDR1 SGDLS and CDR2 YYNGEE. This clonotype was counted many times. Its antigen is unknown. Sequenced material: whole blood. This sequence was found in an adult who was a healthcare worker with PCR-confirmed SARS-CoV-2 infection or an uninfected control (not recorded which). The chain carries TRBV9 and TRBJ2-3, with 7 nucleotides matching TRBD2. Here the CDR3 reads CASSGAGTDTQYF. The DNA of the CDR3 is TGTGCCAGCAGCGGAGCGGGGACAGATACGCAGTATTTT.